Listed below are T cell receptor beta chains from one sample, sequenced in a study of CD8+CD57+ T cells in acquired aplastic anemia. TCRdb used MiXCR to reprocess the reads, holding one entry per CDR3 protein. The sample lists over 150,000 distinct CDR3 sequences, 70% to 75% seen once, with 35% to 60% in the top ten. The sample taken for sequencing was sorted CD4+, CD8+, or CD8+CD57+ T cells (not recorded which) from PBMCs. These receptors all come from a human donor with aplastic anemia. CDR3s include the opening cysteine and the closing phenylalanine or tryptophan. Fields, in order: D gene, J gene, clone size, V gene, CDR3 protein, CDR3 DNA. D genes are given only for firm matches. Size is omitted from some rows. Given values are once, few, many or a class for expanded clones.

D gene: .; J gene: TRBJ2-3; clone size: .; V gene: TRBV7-2; CDR3 protein: CASSLARRDQQYF; CDR3 DNA: TGTGCCAGCAGCTTAGCGCGTAGGGACCAGCAGTATTTT
D gene: .; J gene: TRBJ1-1; clone size: many; V gene: TRBV9; CDR3 protein: CASSPRGNMNTEAFF; CDR3 DNA: TGTGCCAGCAGCCCTCGAGGGAATATGAACACTGAAGCTTTCTTT
D gene: TRBD2; J gene: TRBJ2-2; clone size: few; V gene: TRBV10-3; CDR3 protein: CATGGAGELFF; CDR3 DNA: TGTGCCACCGGGGGGGCCGGGGAGCTGTTTTTT
D gene: TRBD1; J gene: TRBJ2-7; clone size: .; V gene: TRBV10-3; CDR3 protein: CASRIGQGSEQYF; CDR3 DNA: TGTGCCAGCAGAATAGGACAGGGGAGCGAGCAGTACTTC
D gene: TRBD1; J gene: TRBJ1-3; clone size: .; V gene: TRBV25-1; CDR3 protein: CASRETGFGNTIYF; CDR3 DNA: TGTGCCAGCAGGGAGACAGGGTTTGGAAACACCATATATTTT
D gene: TRBD2; J gene: TRBJ2-3; clone size: .; V gene: TRBV10-1; CDR3 protein: CASSESLRTSGDTDTQYF; CDR3 DNA: TGCGCCAGCAGTGAGTCCCTACGCACTAGCGGGGACACAGATACGCAGTATTTT
D gene: .; J gene: TRBJ1-2; clone size: .; V gene: TRBV9; CDR3 protein: CASSAQGNYGYTF; CDR3 DNA: TGTGCCAGCAGCGCTCAGGGGAACTATGGCTACACCTTC
D gene: .; J gene: TRBJ2-1; clone size: few; V gene: TRBV10-3; CDR3 protein: CAIMGQGGYNEQFF; CDR3 DNA: TGTGCCATCATGGGGCAGGGAGGATACAATGAGCAGTTCTTC
D gene: TRBD2; J gene: TRBJ2-1; clone size: .; V gene: TRBV12-3/TRBV12-4; CDR3 protein: CASSITSGGDEQFF; CDR3 DNA: TGTGCCAGCAGTATTACTAGCGGGGGGGATGAGCAGTTCTTC
D gene: .; J gene: TRBJ2-7; clone size: .; V gene: TRBV29-1; CDR3 protein: CSVSSSSYEQYF; CDR3 DNA: TGCAGCGTTTCCTCGAGCTCCTACGAGCAGTACTTC